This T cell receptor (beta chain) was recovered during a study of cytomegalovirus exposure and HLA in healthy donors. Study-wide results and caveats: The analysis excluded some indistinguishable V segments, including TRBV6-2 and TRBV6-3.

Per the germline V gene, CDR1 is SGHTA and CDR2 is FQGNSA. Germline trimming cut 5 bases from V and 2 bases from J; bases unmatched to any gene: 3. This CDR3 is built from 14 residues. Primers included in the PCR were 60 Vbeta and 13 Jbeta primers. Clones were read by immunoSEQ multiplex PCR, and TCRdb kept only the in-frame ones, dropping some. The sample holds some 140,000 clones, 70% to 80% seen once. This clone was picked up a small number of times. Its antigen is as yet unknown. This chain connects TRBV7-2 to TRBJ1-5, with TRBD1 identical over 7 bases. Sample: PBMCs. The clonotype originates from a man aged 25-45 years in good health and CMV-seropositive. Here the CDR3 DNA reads TGTGCCAGCAGCCGACAGGGAGGCAATCAGCCCCAGCATTTT. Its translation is CASSRQGGNQPQHF.